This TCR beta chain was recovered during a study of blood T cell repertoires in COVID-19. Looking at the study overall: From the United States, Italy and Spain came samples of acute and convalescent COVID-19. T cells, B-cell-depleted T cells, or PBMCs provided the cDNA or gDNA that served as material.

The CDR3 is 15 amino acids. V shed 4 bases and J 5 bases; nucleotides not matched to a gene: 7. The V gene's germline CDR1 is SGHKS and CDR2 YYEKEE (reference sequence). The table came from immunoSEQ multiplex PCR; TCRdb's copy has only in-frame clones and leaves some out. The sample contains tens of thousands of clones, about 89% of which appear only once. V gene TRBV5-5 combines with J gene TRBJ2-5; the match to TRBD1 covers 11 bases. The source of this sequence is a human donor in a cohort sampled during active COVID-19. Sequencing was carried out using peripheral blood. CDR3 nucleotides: TGTGCCAGCAGCCCCCGGACAGGGGGCGCCGAGACCCAGTACTTC. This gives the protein CASSPRTGGAETQYF.